The rows below give T cell receptor beta chains drawn from one sample of a study of blood T cell repertoires in COVID-19. Sequencing was performed with immunoSEQ multiplex PCR; in TCRdb, only in-frame clones are kept and a portion is missing. This sample carries 30,000 to 40,000 clones, roughly 80% of them seen once, and the ten largest clones take 1.5% to 2%. The sequenced sample consisted of peripheral blood. These receptors were taken from a man aged 55 to 70 with COVID-19, enrolled during active disease. The conserved cysteine and the conserved F or W are not part of the CDR3 here. A D gene is named only where the DNA matches it firmly.

>TRBD1|TRBV29-1|TRBJ1-1
SVDGDRARTEAF
>-|TRBV5-6|TRBJ1-4
ASSLGGSGAKLF
>TRBD1|TRBV7-2|TRBJ1-1
ASSSWTGGTEAF
>-|TRBV7-6|TRBJ2-3
ASSLTRASTDTQY
>TRBD1|TRBV5-5|TRBJ2-2
ASSLFSADRGNTGELF
>-|TRBV10-3|TRBJ1-3
AISGGGDGNTIY
>TRBD1|TRBV18|TRBJ1-4
ASSPSTGVEKLF
>TRBD1|TRBV2|TRBJ2-6
ASSVGQAGANVLT
>TRBD1|TRBV9|TRBJ2-7
ASSTAGTGGAKAEQY
>TRBD1|TRBV6-1|TRBJ2-7
ASSDLYRGEQY
>-|TRBV18|TRBJ1-4
ASSEGGAGAELF
>TRBD1|TRBV6-6|TRBJ1-5
ASRGQGNNQPQH
>-|TRBV5-6|TRBJ2-7
ASSPRGGNPYEQY
>TRBD1|TRBV19|TRBJ1-2
ASSIGGTVSYGYT
>-|TRBV7-2|TRBJ2-1
ASSLDSGARNNEQF
>TRBD1|TRBV19|TRBJ2-3
ASRMGQGVQGTDTQY
>TRBD1|TRBV11-2|TRBJ2-7
ASSLDGTGSNEQY
>-|TRBV27|TRBJ1-5
ASSSYRGQPQH
>-|TRBV15|TRBJ1-2
ATMKSGILNYGYT
>-|TRBV3-1/TRBV3-2|TRBJ2-7
ASSPRQNYEQY
>-|TRBV5-4|TRBJ1-2
ASTRVQAGAPGYT
>-|TRBV7-9|TRBJ1-2
ASSLDAAGYT
>TRBD1|TRBV6-5|TRBJ1-1
ATYRGGAF
>-|TRBV11-2|TRBJ2-7
ASSLGFSTGSYEQY
>TRBD1|TRBV7-2|TRBJ2-1
ASSPDRGIYNEQF
>-|TRBV25-1|TRBJ1-2
ASSDPGKGYT
>-|TRBV9|TRBJ1-1
ASSPHREGHTEAF
>-|TRBV3-1/TRBV3-2|TRBJ1-2
ASSERTANGYT
>-|TRBV5-4|TRBJ1-5
ASSGGGNQPQH
>TRBD1|TRBV2|TRBJ1-6
ASEYRQGASNSPLH
>-|TRBV15|TRBJ2-5
ATSRDIETQY
>TRBD1|TRBV7-8|TRBJ1-5
ASSLVRQGAGQPQH
>-|TRBV7-9|TRBJ1-3
ASSPRGPSSGNTIY
>-|TRBV29-1|TRBJ1-4
SVEGAGPNEKLF
>-|TRBV6-1|TRBJ1-1
ASSSQNTEAF
>TRBD1|TRBV19|TRBJ2-5
ASSMRGPGETQY
>TRBD1|TRBV6-6|TRBJ1-2
ASSTPGQGARGYT
>-|TRBV12-3/TRBV12-4|TRBJ1-1
ASSRRGAEAF
>-|TRBV7-6|TRBJ1-4
ASTLSQATNEKLF
>-|TRBV30|TRBJ1-2
AWREGRPNYGYT